These 28 T cell receptor beta chains came from one sample sequenced in a study of blood T cell repertoires in COVID-19. This table comes from immunoSEQ multiplex PCR, and its TCRdb copy is limited to in-frame clones, with some not included. Of around 42,000 clones detected, approximately 90% appear once; the ten largest clones hold around 3.5%. Specimen: peripheral blood. These receptors originate from a human donor in a cohort sampled during active COVID-19.

This clone was observed a handful of times. V is TRBV7-9 and J is TRBJ1-2; 8 bases are a match to TRBD1. The CDR3 runs 14 residues. The V and J ends lost 10 bases and 1 base, in that order; junction bases with no gene match: 8. Germline values: CDR1 SEHNR, CDR2 FQNEAQ (reference sequence). The CDR3 nucleotides read TGTGCCATCCGGGGACAGGATAATAACTATGGCTACACCTTC. Protein product: CAIRGQDNNYGYTF.

This rearrangement joins TRBV2 to TRBJ1-5; TRBD1 might be the D (5 bases). CDR1 and CDR2 (germline): SNHLY, FYNNEI. The length of the CDR3 is 13 residues. The V gene lost 8 bases and the J gene lost 1 base, with 9 bases spanning the gap. The CDR3 spells CASGRQSNQPQHF. CDR3 nucleotide sequence: TGTGCCAGCGGCAGACAGAGCAATCAGCCCCAGCATTTT.

This sequence joins TRBV9 and TRBJ1-6; 9 nucleotides align to TRBD1. The CDR3 covers 16 residues. Germline-derived CDR1 and CDR2 are SGDLS and YYNGEE. The trim removed 4 bases at V and 2 bases at J, leaving 4 bases unmatched. The CDR3 nucleotides are TGTGCCAGCAGCAAGGGACAGGGACCCTATAATTCACCCCTCCACTTT. Its protein product is CASSKGQGPYNSPLHF.

The chain employs TRBV5-1 and TRBJ2-1, with D tentatively TRBD2 (5 bases). The CDR3 length is 17 residues. Trimming removed 2 bases from V and 3 bases from J, with 18 bases in between. The germline gives CDR1 SGHRS, CDR2 YFSETQ. The CDR3 DNA reads as TGCGCCAGCAGCTTCATGGGCTCCAGCGGAGTCTACAATGAGCAGTTCTTC. It codes for CASSFMGSSGVYNEQFF.

This clone has more than one count but fewer than ten. The chain carries TRBV4-1 and TRBJ1-2, with D maybe TRBD1 (5 bases). The CDR3 loop spans 17 amino acids. Deletions cut 0 bases from V and 5 bases from J, with 19 bases between. Germline CDR1 reads MGHRA; CDR2 reads YSYEKL. Here the CDR3 reads CASSQEGTPGGIYGYTF. For the CDR3, the DNA is TGCGCCAGCAGCCAAGAAGGGACCCCGGGAGGGATTTATGGCTACACCTTC.

The V call is TRBV4-1, the J call TRBJ2-6; 11 bases map to TRBD1. The germline CDR1 and CDR2 sequences are MGHRA and YSYEKL. This CDR3 contains 18 residues. V lost 3 bases to trimming and J lost 2 bases; unmatched junction nucleotides: 6. The CDR3 DNA reads as TGCGCCAGCAGCCAGGCGGACAGGGGGCTTGCTGGGGCCAACGTCCTGACTTTC. It encodes CASSQADRGLAGANVLTF.

V and J are TRBV5-7 and TRBJ2-5; 8 bases are a match to TRBD2. Being an ORF, TRBV5-7 has a function that is uncertain. Trimming took 1 base from V and 2 from J; bases not matched to a gene: 1. There are 14 residues in the CDR3. CDR3 sequence (DNA): TGTGCCAGCAGCTTGAGCGGGGGACAAGAGACCCAGTACTTC. This sequence encodes CASSLSGGQETQYF.

Written as DNA, the CDR3 is TGTGCCAGCAGCTCCAGGACAGGGCTGTCCTATGGCTACACCTTC. It translates to CASSSRTGLSYGYTF. The chain combines TRBV7-2 with TRBJ1-2, with 8 bases aligning to TRBD1. From germline, CDR1 is SGHTA and CDR2 FQGNSA. V shed 4 bases and J 4 bases; nucleotides not matched to a gene: 8. This CDR3 comprises 15 residues. The variable domain in full, completed from reference TRBV7-2 and TRBJ1-2, reads GAGVSQSPSNKVTEKGKDVELRCDPISGHTALYWYRQSLGQGLEFLIYFQGNSAPDKSGLPSDRFSAERTGGSVSTLTIQRTQQEDSAVYLCASSSRTGLSYGYTFGSGTRLTVV.

This chain links TRBV4-1 with TRBJ2-1; 8 bases align to TRBD2. This CDR3 has 16 amino acids. V trimming: 4 bases; J trimming: 0 bases; junction bases outside the gene matches: 5. CDR1 is MGHRA, CDR2 YSYEKL, per germline. CDR3 DNA sequence: TGCGCCAGCAGCCTTAGCGGGGTTAGCTCCTACAATGAGCAGTTCTTC. Its protein product is CASSLSGVSSYNEQFF.

This clone turned up a few times. The chain carries TRBV19 and TRBJ1-5, with 7 nucleotides matching TRBD1. Germline V gives CDR1 LNHDA, CDR2 SQIVND (reference sequence). This CDR3 region has 14 residues. The trim removed 6 bases at V and 7 bases at J, leaving 9 bases unmatched. The CDR3 here is CASSPMTGRQPQHF. CDR3 DNA sequence: TGTGCCAGTAGCCCCATGACAGGGAGACAGCCCCAGCATTTT.

The chain combines TRBV9 with TRBJ2-7; TRBD1 agrees at 9 bases. Germline lookup yields CDR1 SGDLS and CDR2 YYNGEE. The CDR3 loop spans 14 amino acids. V was pared by 0 bases and J by 6 bases, with 4 bases of the junction left unmatched. This chain's CDR3 is CASSVADRGFEQYF. CDR3 nucleotides: TGTGCCAGCAGCGTAGCGGACAGGGGTTTCGAGCAGTACTTC.

The chain links TRBV3-1 (or the pseudogene TRBV3-2) to TRBJ1-1, with 7 nucleotides matching TRBD1. CDR3 length: 18 residues. Germline loops: CDR1 LGHDT, CDR2 YNNKEL (reference sequence). Trimming at V came to 4 bases and at J to 0 bases, leaving 14 bases not matched to a gene. In nucleotides, the CDR3 is TGTGCCAGCAGCCCATTCCGGGACAGCGTTTTCCTGAACACTGAAGCTTTCTTT. Translating gives CASSPFRDSVFLNTEAFF.

The V gene is TRBV5-5, the J gene TRBJ2-7; 7 positions match TRBD1. This CDR3 has 15 residues. Germline CDR1 SGHKS, CDR2 YYEKEE (reference sequence). Germline trimming cut 4 bases from V and 2 bases from J; bases unmatched to any gene: 9. The CDR3 DNA sequence: TGTGCCAGCAGCCCCGGGACAGCCAGAACCTACGAGCAGTACTTC. It encodes CASSPGTARTYEQYF.

The chain joins TRBV27 to TRBJ1-3; weak D call: TRBD1 (5 bases). V shed 5 bases and J shed 4 bases, with 24 bases lying between them. Looked up from germline, CDR1 is MNHEY and CDR2 is SMNVEV (reference sequence). The CDR3 length is 18 residues. The CDR3 DNA reads TGTGCCAGCAGTCGCAAACTTCCGGGCCCCCGGACAGGAAACACCATATATTTT. Its protein is CASSRKLPGPRTGNTIYF.

The chain joins TRBV3-1 (or the pseudogene TRBV3-2) to TRBJ1-6, with D unresolved. CDR1 and CDR2 from the germline V gene are LGHDT and YNNKEL (reference sequence). The germline V and J ends were trimmed by 3 bases and 10 bases, with 16 bases remaining between them. The CDR3 is 15 residues long. The CDR3 protein is CASSQFWCRPSPLHF. In DNA, the CDR3 is TGTGCCAGCAGCCAGTTCTGGTGCAGGCCGTCACCCCTCCACTTT.

The V call is TRBV27, the J call TRBJ2-2, with D perhaps TRBD1 (6 bases). Germline V lookup: CDR1 MNHEY, CDR2 SMNVEV (reference sequence). The CDR3 has 14 residues. V was clipped by 6 bases and J by 3 bases, with 11 bases between them. The CDR3 DNA sequence: TGTGCCAGCAGCCGACAGGAGTACACCGGGGAGCTGTTTTTT. This sequence encodes CASSRQEYTGELFF.

DNA for the CDR3: TGTGCCAGCAGTTCAGGGGCTAACTATGGCTACACCTTC. This sequence encodes CASSSGANYGYTF. The chain carries TRBV6-2 or TRBV6-3 and TRBJ1-2; tentatively, D is TRBD1 (6 bases). With 4 bases removed from V and 0 bases from J, the gap between germline ends came to 6 bases. This CDR3 has 13 residues. Looked up from germline, CDR1 is MNHEY and CDR2 is SVGEGT.

This clone was counted at least ten times. V gene TRBV6-1 combines with J gene TRBJ1-2; D is possibly TRBD1 (6 bases). V was pared by 2 bases and J by 8 bases, with 12 bases between. CDR3 length: 13 amino acids. The germline V gene encodes CDR1 MNHNS and CDR2 SASEGT. The CDR3 DNA reads TGTGCCAGCAGTGAAACCTCCAGGGGAGGCTACACCTTC. It translates to CASSETSRGGYTF.

V gene TRBV2 combines with J gene TRBJ2-1, with D tentatively TRBD2 (6 bases). This CDR3 contains 11 residues. Germline V CDR1 and CDR2: SNHLY, FYNNEI. The V end lost 4 bases, the J end lost 10 bases, and 8 bases lay between the germline ends. CDR3 nucleotide sequence: TGTGCCAGCAGTGTGGGGAGGGAGCAGTTCTTC. Its protein is CASSVGREQFF.

The chain combines TRBV27 with TRBJ1-5; TRBD1 might be the D (6 bases). The germline V and J ends were trimmed by 2 bases and 6 bases, with 11 bases remaining between them. The CDR3 length is 14 residues. Germline CDR1 and CDR2: MNHEY and SMNVEV (reference sequence). CDR3 DNA: TGTGCCAGCAGTTTAGGTACAGGGTCTCAGCCCCAGCATTTT. This encodes CASSLGTGSQPQHF.

The CDR3 region has the DNA TGTGCCATCAGCACAGGGAGCTATGGCTACACCTTC. Translation gives CAISTGSYGYTF. The chain carries TRBV10-3 and TRBJ1-2; possible D gene TRBD1, 6 bases. Per the germline V gene, CDR1 is ENHRY and CDR2 is SYGVKD. The CDR3 loop spans 12 amino acids. Trimming removed 6 bases from V and 4 bases from J, with 9 bases in between.

The chain combines TRBV4-3 with TRBJ2-5; 8 bases line up with TRBD1. Germline trimming cut 2 bases from V and 4 bases from J; bases unmatched to any gene: 6. This CDR3 has 15 amino acids. The V gene's germline CDR1 is LGHNA and CDR2 YSLEER. CDR3 sequence: CASSQRRTGLETQYF. CDR3 coding DNA: TGCGCCAGCAGCCAACGGCGGACAGGGTTAGAGACCCAGTACTTC.

The chain carries TRBV3-1 (or the pseudogene TRBV3-2) and TRBJ2-5, with TRBD1 as a possible D gene (5 bases). Germline-derived CDR1 and CDR2 are LGHDT and YNNKEL (reference sequence). The ends were cut back, 2 bases at V and 4 bases at J, with 17 bases in the middle. There are 16 residues in the CDR3. The CDR3 DNA reads as TGTGCCAGCAGCCAAATCAGGGTCCAGAGAGGAGAGACCCAGTACTTC. Protein sequence: CASSQIRVQRGETQYF.

This clone was observed a handful of times. V usage is TRBV6-5 and J usage is TRBJ2-3; possibly TRBD2 for D (5 bases). The germline CDR1 and CDR2 sequences are MNHEY and SVGAGI. This CDR3 spans 15 amino acids. Between the trimmed V and J ends, which lost 6 bases and 11 bases, there was a span of 24 bases. CDR3 residues: CASSLEQADRGKQYF. The CDR3 DNA follows: TGTGCCAGCAGCCTAGAACAAGCCGACCGGGGAAAGCAGTATTTT.

This clone was seen once. The chain joins TRBV6-4 to TRBJ2-3, with D possibly being TRBD2 (5 bases). Trimming stripped 5 bases from V and 2 bases from J, with 8 bases between. Germline CDR1 and CDR2: MRHNA and SNTAGT. The length of the CDR3 is 13 residues. CDR3 in amino acids: CASSPGFTDTQYF. Here the CDR3 DNA reads TGTGCCAGCAGTCCGGGATTCACAGATACGCAGTATTTT.

V gene TRBV5-1 combines with J gene TRBJ2-7, with 14 bases identical to TRBD2. The CDR3 consists of 15 residues. V was clipped by 4 bases and J by 6 bases; unmatched bases: 6. In germline, CDR1 is SGHRS, CDR2 YFSETQ. CDR3 in DNA: TGCGCCAGCAGCGAGACTAGCGGGAGGGCCCGCGAGCAGTACTTC. It translates to CASSETSGRAREQYF.

CDR3 residues: CASSYPPDTALSGQFF. CDR3 in DNA: TGTGCCAGCAGTTACCCTCCGGACACCGCGCTATCAGGGCAGTTCTTC. The rearrangement uses TRBV6-2 or TRBV6-3 and TRBJ2-1; possible D gene TRBD1, 5 bases. Trimming left V 2 bases short and J 12 bases short, with 23 bases between. The germline V gene encodes CDR1 MNHEY and CDR2 SVGEGT. There are 16 residues in the CDR3.

V usage is TRBV29-1 and J usage is TRBJ2-7; D gene uncertain. V was trimmed by 0 bases and J by 2 bases, leaving 2 bases between them. This CDR3 has 11 amino acids. CDR1 is SQVTM and CDR2 is ANQGSEA in the germline V gene. CDR3 region: CSVEDTYEQYF. The CDR3 DNA sequence: TGCAGCGTTGAAGATACCTACGAGCAGTACTTC.